One sample yielded the 21 T cell receptor beta chains listed below, sequenced in a study of neurological immune-mediated disorders. One entry per CDR3 protein, called by TCRdb with MiXCR from the 5' RACE reads. The repertoire holds under 80,000 distinct CDR3 sequences, with around 5.2% as singletons. The sequenced sample was PBMCs. The origin of the receptors is a woman younger than 45 with multiple sclerosis.

At least ten counts were recorded for this clonotype. The V call is TRBV5-1, the J call TRBJ2-7; D is uncertain. The length of the CDR3 is 14 residues. Germline CDR1 SGHRS, CDR2 YFSETQ. Trimming stripped 2 bases from V and 1 base from J, with 10 bases between. CDR3 in DNA: TGCGCCAGCAGCTTCACCGACGAATCCTACGAGCAGTACTTC. Translated: CASSFTDESYEQYF.

This clonotype has ten or more counts. V usage is TRBV28 and J usage is TRBJ2-3; 7 positions agree with TRBD1. The CDR3 loop spans 15 amino acids. Germline V CDR1 and CDR2: MDHEN, SYDVKM. V lost 6 bases to trimming and J lost 2 bases; unmatched junction nucleotides: 8. The CDR3 region has the DNA TGTGCCAGCAGCCCCGGGACAGTCACCACAGATACGCAGTATTTT. It encodes CASSPGTVTTDTQYF.

This clonotype was detected a few times. The chain uses TRBV12-3 or TRBV12-4 and TRBJ1-2, with 9 nucleotides matching TRBD1. This CDR3 comprises 12 residues. J was trimmed by 6 bases and V by 8 bases; bases with no gene match: 4. For the CDR3, the DNA is TGTGCCAGCGGGGGACAGGGTAATGGCTACACCTTC. Translating it yields CASGGQGNGYTF.

At least ten counts were recorded for this clonotype. V gene TRBV7-9 combines with J gene TRBJ2-7; D might be TRBD1 (5 bases). Germline CDR1 and CDR2: SEHNR and FQNEAQ (reference sequence). The CDR3 has 14 amino acids. V was trimmed by 1 base and J by 3 bases, leaving 10 bases between them. CDR3 amino acids: CASSLGQGLYEQYF. In DNA form, the CDR3 reads TGTGCCAGCAGCTTAGGGCAGGGTCTCTACGAGCAGTACTTC.

This clonotype was observed many times. The chain has TRBV29-1 and TRBJ2-1; D is unresolved. V lost 3 bases, J lost 5 bases, and 11 bases lay in between. Germline CDR1 reads SQVTM; CDR2 reads ANQGSEA. The CDR3 loop spans 13 amino acids. CDR3 region: CSVDTVGNNEQFF. In DNA, the CDR3 is TGCAGCGTTGATACCGTGGGGAACAATGAGCAGTTCTTC.

This clonotype was seen ten or more times. The chain is built from TRBV7-2 and TRBJ2-5, with 10 nucleotides matching TRBD2. V dropped 2 bases and J dropped 1; count of bases not matched to a gene: 4. Germline V gene lookup returns CDR1 SGHTA and CDR2 FQGNSA. The CDR3 has 16 residues. CDR3 loop: CASSLSTSGAQETQYF. The CDR3 region has the DNA TGTGCCAGCAGCTTAAGCACTAGCGGGGCCCAAGAGACCCAGTACTTC.

This clonotype occurred many times. The rearrangement joins TRBV12-3 or TRBV12-4 to TRBJ1-1; no firm D call. V lost 6 bases and J lost 6, with 14 bases in between. The CDR3 is 13 residues long. CDR3 in amino acids: CASSPHLTAEAFF. CDR3 sequence (DNA): TGTGCCAGCAGCCCCCACTTGACGGCTGAAGCTTTCTTT.

This clonotype has ten or more counts. This CDR3 is CSAPAGGYFATNEKLFF. The CDR3 DNA follows: TGCAGTGCCCCCGCGGGGGGCTACTTCGCAACTAATGAAAAACTGTTTTTT. V gene TRBV20-1 combines with J gene TRBJ1-4; D is possibly TRBD1 (6 bases). The germline V gene has CDR1 DFQATT and CDR2 SNEGSKA (reference sequence). V was trimmed by 6 bases and J by 0 bases, leaving 20 bases between them. CDR3 length: 17 amino acids.

This clonotype was observed many times. The rearrangement links TRBV4-1 to TRBJ1-1; maybe TRBD1 (5 bases). Germline loops: CDR1 MGHRA, CDR2 YSYEKL. Deletions cut 5 bases from V and 0 bases from J, with 10 bases between. The CDR3 is 14 residues long. The CDR3 here is CASSDSSMNTEAFF. Written as DNA, the CDR3 is TGCGCCAGCAGCGACAGTTCGATGAACACTGAAGCTTTCTTT.

The gene calls are TRBV5-1 and TRBJ2-5, with 13 bases fitting TRBD2. Unmatched junction bases numbered 16, after V lost 0 bases and J lost 2 bases. CDR1 is SGHRS, CDR2 YFSETQ, per germline. The CDR3 is 21 residues long. As DNA, the CDR3 is TGCGCCAGCAGCTTGGCCCGGACTAGCGGGGGAGCTACACCCTTACAAGAGACCCAGTACTTC. It specifies CASSLARTSGGATPLQETQYF.

This clonotype was detected ten times or more. CDR3 region: CASSFSSGGGGDEQYF. CDR3 sequence (DNA): TGTGCCAGCAGTTTTTCCTCTGGAGGGGGCGGCGACGAGCAGTACTTC. The chain employs TRBV12-3 or TRBV12-4 and TRBJ2-7, with a tentative D call TRBD1 (7 bases). V was pared by 3 bases and J by 5 bases, with 20 bases between. This CDR3 region has 16 residues.

There are many counts of this clonotype. The chain has TRBV7-9 and TRBJ1-1, with a tentative D call TRBD1 (5 bases). Deletions cut 5 bases from V and 4 bases from J, with 17 bases between. The germline V gene has CDR1 SEHNR and CDR2 FQNEAQ (reference sequence). The CDR3 runs to 15 residues. CDR3 sequence (DNA): TGTGCCAGCAGCGCCGAGGAAGGAAGGGGCACTGAAGCTTTCTTT. Encoded protein: CASSAEEGRGTEAFF.

This clonotype was seen at least ten times. The DNA for the CDR3 is TGTGCCAGCGTGGCGGGGTTATACCAAGAGACCCAGTACTTC. It encodes CASVAGLYQETQYF. The chain links TRBV5-6 to TRBJ2-5; possible D gene TRBD2, 6 bases. Germline values: CDR1 SGHDT, CDR2 YYEEEE. This CDR3 contains 14 residues. The V and J ends lost 7 bases and 0 bases respectively, with 13 bases between them. Full variable domain (missing parts from reference TRBV5-6 and TRBJ2-5): DAGVTQSPTHLIKTRGQQVTLRCSPKSGHDTVSWYQQALGQGPQFIFQYYEEEERQRGNFPDRFSGHQFPNYSSELNVNALLLGDSALYLCASVAGLYQETQYFGPGTRLLVL.

This clonotype was detected ten times or more. The chain is built from TRBV5-1 and TRBJ1-2; D is ambiguous. V lost 7 bases, J lost 3 bases, and 19 bases lay in between. The CDR3 loop spans 15 amino acids. Germline CDR1 reads SGHRS; CDR2 reads YFSETQ. As DNA, the CDR3 is TGCGCCAGCGACCCAAGCGCCAGGAACCACTATGGCTACACCTTC. Protein sequence: CASDPSARNHYGYTF.

The genes are TRBV20-1 and TRBJ2-1; 11 bases match TRBD2. The V segment lost 7 bases and the J segment 9 bases; nucleotides outside the gene matches: 5. This CDR3 comprises 12 residues. In germline, CDR1 is DFQATT, CDR2 SNEGSKA (reference sequence). This CDR3 is CSGSSGGGEQFF. In DNA form, the CDR3 reads TGCAGTGGTAGTAGCGGGGGGGGTGAGCAGTTCTTC.

This clonotype was counted many times. CDR3 residues: CASSLGPRGSSYEQYF. The CDR3 bases are TGTGCCAGCAGTTTGGGACCCAGGGGAAGCTCCTACGAGCAGTACTTC. The chain carries TRBV12-3 or TRBV12-4 and TRBJ2-7, with a tentative D call TRBD1 (6 bases). V lost 3 bases to trimming and J lost 0 bases, with 15 bases between them. CDR3 length equals 16 residues.

On this clonotype itself: With a much larger clone just one base away, this may be a read error. V usage is TRBV28 and J usage is TRBJ1-2; the D gene is possibly TRBD1 (6 bases). Looked up from germline, CDR1 is MDHEN and CDR2 is SYDVKM. This CDR3 comprises 12 residues. V gave up 6 bases and J gave up 5 bases, with 10 bases separating them. The CDR3 region is CASSIQGYGYTF. Here the CDR3 DNA reads TGTGCCAGCAGCATACAGGGATATGGCTACACCTTC.

This chain links TRBV5-1 with TRBJ2-5, with D perhaps matching TRBD2 (6 bases). This CDR3 has 16 residues. From germline, CDR1 is SGHRS and CDR2 YFSETQ. V lost 0 bases to trimming and J lost 4 bases, with 16 bases between them. The CDR3 DNA reads as TGCGCCAGCAGCTTGGGGGGGGTAGCTGGGGCAGAGACCCAGTACTTC. Its translation is CASSLGGVAGAETQYF.

This clonotype was recorded many times. This chain links TRBV20-1 with TRBJ1-2; a possible D gene is TRBD1 (6 bases). This CDR3 contains 14 residues. The germline V gene has CDR1 DFQATT and CDR2 SNEGSKA (reference sequence). V was shortened by 0 bases and J by 10 bases, with 18 bases between the two germline ends. CDR3 sequence: CSARETGASSAYTF. The CDR3 coding sequence is TGCAGTGCTAGAGAGACAGGAGCCTCCTCGGCCTACACCTTC.

In its sample, this clonotype was seen many times. J is TRBJ2-2 and V is TRBV5-1; TRBD1 agrees at 7 bases. Germline loops: CDR1 SGHRS, CDR2 YFSETQ. The J segment lost 4 bases and the V segment lost 5 bases, leaving 8 bases of the junction unmatched. The CDR3 covers 15 residues. The CDR3: CASRPQTGPTGELFF. As DNA, the CDR3 is TGCGCCAGCAGGCCCCAGACAGGGCCCACCGGGGAGCTGTTTTTT.

This clonotype showed up many times. The chain combines TRBV20-1 with TRBJ2-1; 9 bases align to TRBD2. The CDR3 length is 13 residues. With V trimmed by 6 bases and J by 6 bases, 6 bases remained unmatched. CDR1 is DFQATT, CDR2 SNEGSKA, per germline (reference sequence). CDR3 residues: CSAGTSRRNEQFF. In DNA, the CDR3 is TGCAGTGCCGGGACTAGCAGGCGCAATGAGCAGTTCTTC.